The 22 T cell receptor beta chains below come from one sample, sequenced in a study of T-cell reconstitution after alpha-beta-depleted transplantation in children. Unique molecular identifiers were built into the TCRbeta library. From the PCR reads, TCRdb called clonotypes with MiXCR, one entry per CDR3 protein. The data hold 250,000 to 300,000 distinct CDR3 sequences, with 10% observed a single time. The sequences come from PBMCs, collected before TCRalphabeta/CD19-depleted stem cell transplant. Receptor source: a boy under three years old with acute myeloid leukemia, due to receive a stem cell transplant.

This clonotype showed up many times. J is TRBJ1-1 and V is TRBV12-3 or TRBV12-4; D gene uncertain. V lost 6 bases and J 4 bases, leaving 15 bases between the germline ends. CDR3 length equals 14 residues. CDR3 loop: CASSFSQIFTEAFF. CDR3 in DNA: TGTGCCAGCAGCTTCAGCCAGATCTTCACTGAAGCTTTCTTT.

This clonotype was seen more than once but under ten times. V usage is TRBV6-1 and J usage is TRBJ2-1; a weak D match, TRBD1 (6 bases). Trimming shortened V by 7 bases and J by 9 bases, and 22 bases separated the two germline ends. The CDR3 runs 15 residues. Germline-derived CDR1 and CDR2 are MNHNS and SASEGT. The CDR3 region is CASKDLTGQLGEQFF. The CDR3 DNA reads TGTGCCAGCAAGGATCTAACGGGACAACTGGGTGAGCAGTTCTTC.

This clonotype appeared many times. This rearrangement joins TRBV7-2 to TRBJ2-6; TRBD2 aligns across 12 bases. After removal of 2 bases from V and 3 bases from J, the junction contained 11 bases not matched to a gene. Germline CDR1 and CDR2: SGHTA and FQGNSA. CDR3 length: 20 amino acids. The DNA for the CDR3 is TGTGCCAGCAGCTTACCACTAGCGGGGGGCCCCTTTGGTGGGGCCAACGTCCTGACTTTC. Translated, it gives CASSLPLAGGPFGGANVLTF.

This clonotype appeared many times. The chain links TRBV6-2 or TRBV6-3 to TRBJ2-5; 7 nucleotides align to TRBD2. The CDR3 extends over 13 amino acids. Germline lookup yields CDR1 MNHEY and CDR2 SVGEGT. Losses at the gene ends were 7 bases for V and 3 bases for J; bases not matched to a gene: 5. The CDR3 coding sequence is TGTGCCAGCACCCGACTAGCAGAAGAGACCCAGTACTTC. As protein: CASTRLAEETQYF.

In DNA form, the CDR3 reads TGTGCCAGCAGCTTAGTGGGCGGGGGCGAGCAGTACTTC. The encoded protein is CASSLVGGGEQYF. The chain combines TRBV7-2 with TRBJ2-7; the match to TRBD2 covers 7 bases. Trimming cost V 1 base and J 6 bases; bases outside gene matches: 3. CDR1 is SGHTA and CDR2 is FQGNSA in the germline V gene. The CDR3 totals 13 residues. The full variable domain, with the rest looked up from reference TRBV7-2 and TRBJ2-7, is GAGVSQSPSNKVTEKGKDVELRCDPISGHTALYWYRQSLGQGLEFLIYFQGNSAPDKSGLPSDRFSAERTGGSVSTLTIQRTQQEDSAVYLCASSLVGGGEQYFGPGTRLTVT.

V and J are TRBV7-6 and TRBJ2-1; TRBD2 agrees at 14 bases. Germline V gene sequence: CDR1 SGHVS, CDR2 FNYEAQ. CDR3 length: 15 amino acids. After removal of 5 bases from V and 9 bases from J, the junction contained 6 bases not matched to a gene. The CDR3 sequence is CASSTTSGGVGEQFF. DNA of the CDR3: TGTGCCAGCAGCACGACTAGCGGGGGGGTAGGTGAGCAGTTCTTC.

This clonotype was seen repeatedly, ten times or more. The chain has TRBV9 and TRBJ2-3; D call uncertain. The V gene lost 3 bases and the J gene lost 3 bases, with 11 bases spanning the gap. This CDR3 has 14 residues. The germline V gene has CDR1 SGDLS and CDR2 YYNGEE. DNA of the CDR3: TGTGCCAGCAGCGCTCGGAGTGGAACAGATACGCAGTATTTT. Translated: CASSARSGTDTQYF.

This clonotype was picked up a small number of times. V usage is TRBV7-3 and J usage is TRBJ2-6; TRBD1 agrees at 12 bases. Germline-derived CDR1 and CDR2 are SGHTA and FQGTGA. The V gene end was trimmed by 3 bases and the J gene end by 4 bases; junction bases not matched to a gene: 10. This CDR3 region has 19 residues. CDR3 DNA: TGTGCCAGCAGCTTTATGCCCGGGACAGGGGGCGAAGGGGCCAACGTCCTGACTTTC. Its translation is CASSFMPGTGGEGANVLTF.

This clonotype was recorded many times. The chain combines TRBV5-1 with TRBJ2-7, with D unresolved. Germline CDR1 and CDR2: SGHRS and YFSETQ. The V and J ends lost 1 base and 0 bases respectively, with 5 bases between them. CDR3 length equals 13 residues. In DNA, the CDR3 is TGCGCCAGCAGCTTGCGAAGCTCCTACGAGCAGTACTTC. The encoded protein is CASSLRSSYEQYF.

This clonotype was picked up many times. V and J are TRBV5-1 and TRBJ2-2; 13 bases line up with TRBD2. From germline, CDR1 is SGHRS and CDR2 YFSETQ. Losses at the gene ends were 3 bases for V and 3 bases for J; bases not matched to a gene: 2. This CDR3 comprises 16 residues. The CDR3 DNA follows: TGCGCCAGCAGCTCAGGGACTAGCGGGGACACCGGGGAGCTGTTTTTT. It yields the protein CASSSGTSGDTGELFF.

Concerning this clonotype itself: The junction shows a germline mismatch at one end, possibly a read error. The V call is TRBV12-3 or TRBV12-4, the J call TRBJ1-2; D gene ambiguous. The CDR3 is 12 residues long. DNA of the CDR3: TGTACCAGCAGTTTGGACAACTATGGCTACACCTTC. Its protein product is CTSSLDNYGYTF.

This chain connects TRBV29-1 to TRBJ2-5, with 8 bases that match TRBD1. CDR1 is SQVTM and CDR2 is ANQGSEA in the germline V gene. After removal of 7 bases from V and 4 bases from J, the junction contained 11 bases not matched to a gene. The CDR3 covers 14 residues. The CDR3 protein is CSGQTGEVGETQYF. DNA for the CDR3: TGCAGCGGGCAGACAGGGGAGGTTGGAGAGACCCAGTACTTC.

At least ten counts were recorded for this clonotype. One end of the junction fails to match germline, which may point to a read error. The chain joins TRBV28 to TRBJ1-5, with D perhaps matching TRBD1 (6 bases). CDR3 length: 12 amino acids. In germline, CDR1 is MDHEN, CDR2 SYDVKM. CDR3 coding DNA: TGTGCCAGCAGCCGCCCCGGTGGGGGGCATTTTTTT. This codes for CASSRPGGGHFF.

Details on this clonotype: At one end the junction does not follow the germline gene, possibly because of a read error. The chain joins TRBV7-8 to TRBJ2-7; D is ambiguous. Looked up from germline, CDR1 is SGHVS and CDR2 is FQNEAQ. CDR3 size: 16 residues. CDR3 coding DNA: TGTGCCAGCAGCTTAGACCGCGATCTTCTCTCCTACGACCAGTACTTC. Residues: CASSLDRDLLSYDQYF.

The sample holds many counts of this clonotype. DNA for the CDR3: TGTGCCAGCAGTTACTCCCCGGGACAGGGGATCTACGAGCAGTACTTC. Its translation: CASSYSPGQGIYEQYF. V is TRBV6-5 and J is TRBJ2-7; 10 bases align to TRBD1. The CDR3 is 16 amino acids. Per germline, CDR1 MNHEY and CDR2 SVGAGI. The V segment lost 0 bases and the J segment 3 bases; nucleotides outside the gene matches: 5.

This clonotype was detected a few times. The chain employs TRBV20-1 and TRBJ2-3; D uncertain. Germline V lookup: CDR1 DFQATT, CDR2 SNEGSKA (reference sequence). The ends were cut back, 4 bases at V and 4 bases at J, with 9 bases in the middle. CDR3 length equals 12 residues. The CDR3 nucleotides are TGCAGTGCTATCAGTGACCCAGATACGCAGTATTTT. Amino acids: CSAISDPDTQYF.

This clonotype was found a few times. J is TRBJ2-5 and V is TRBV7-9; D may be TRBD1 (5 bases). Germline values: CDR1 SEHNR, CDR2 FQNEAQ (reference sequence). The V gene lost 6 bases and the J gene lost 5 bases, with 13 bases spanning the gap. This CDR3 has 13 amino acids. The CDR3 here is CASRLSGQETQYF. The CDR3 coding sequence is TGTGCCAGCAGACTATCAGGGCAGGAGACCCAGTACTTC.

This clonotype has ten or more counts. V gene TRBV6-1 combines with J gene TRBJ2-7, with a possible D match to TRBD1 (5 bases). V was shortened by 1 base and J by 3 bases, with 19 bases between the two germline ends. CDR1 MNHNS and CDR2 SASEGT come from the germline V gene. There are 17 residues in the CDR3. The CDR3 sequence is CASSEDLFDSDFYEQYF. The CDR3 DNA reads TGTGCCAGCAGTGAAGACCTTTTTGACAGTGACTTCTACGAGCAGTACTTC.

As for this clonotype: Given a far larger clone just one base away, this is likely a sequencing read error. V and J are TRBV28 and TRBJ2-7; 7 bases are shared with TRBD1. The CDR3 has 13 amino acids. Germline assignment: CDR1 MDHEN and CDR2 SYDVKM. CDR3 nucleotides: TGTGCCACCAGTCTAGACAGGGCCTACGAGCAGTACTTC. Amino acids: CATSLDRAYEQYF.

This clonotype was recorded many times. This chain uses TRBV7-2 with TRBJ2-1, with 12 bases fitting TRBD2. The CDR3 spans 17 residues. Germline CDR1 reads SGHTA; CDR2 reads FQGNSA. Germline trimming cut 1 base from V and 5 bases from J; bases unmatched to any gene: 6. The CDR3 DNA sequence: TGTGCCAGCAGCTTAGGACGCCTAGCGGGGGGGGACAATGAGCAGTTCTTC. Translated, it gives CASSLGRLAGGDNEQFF.

This clonotype was detected ten times or more. The chain uses TRBV28 and TRBJ2-3; D gene unclear. Looked up from germline, CDR1 is MDHEN and CDR2 is SYDVKM. The CDR3 covers 12 residues. Trimming took 6 bases from V and 4 from J, leaving 8 bases between them. The CDR3 DNA sequence: TGTGCCAGCAGAAGCACCGCAGATACGCAGTATTTT. It is translated as CASRSTADTQYF.

The chain uses TRBV4-3 and TRBJ2-1, with TRBD1 as a possible D gene (5 bases). CDR3 size: 17 residues. V was clipped by 0 bases and J by 5 bases, with 17 bases between them. Germline CDR1 LGHNA, CDR2 YSLEER. This chain's CDR3 is CASSQDPVAGSNNEQFF. The CDR3 DNA follows: TGCGCCAGCAGCCAAGATCCGGTGGCAGGGTCTAACAATGAGCAGTTCTTC.